This entry features one T cell receptor beta chain sequence. The CDR3 extends over 15 amino acids. The J segment lost 5 bases and the V segment lost 0 bases, leaving 7 bases of the junction unmatched. Germline values: CDR1 SGHRS, CDR2 YFSETQ. This sample is part of a study of blood T cell repertoires in COVID-19. Study-level information: The cDNA or gDNA used as material had been derived from T cells, B-cell-depleted T cells, or PBMCs.

All enrollees were about 18 to 95 years old and from roughly 22 US areas. Per the authors' pipeline: How many nucleated cells were present was estimated from reference gene primer amplification. Clones were sequenced by immunoSEQ multiplex PCR, and TCRdb holds only the in-frame ones, with some missing. V and J calls and clone size follow that table, whereas D and trimming were derived from the DNA. The table includes approximately 470,000 clones, roughly nine tenths detected once. The chain joins TRBV5-1 to TRBJ1-1; 7 nucleotides match TRBD1. The sample consisted of PBMCs or T cells enriched from blood (not recorded which). The receptor was isolated from a woman aged 18-35 years who had recovered from COVID-19. Here the CDR3 DNA reads TGCGCCAGCAGCTTGGAAGAGGGGGCCGGGACTGAAGCTTTCTTT. Translating it yields CASSLEEGAGTEAFF.